The rows below give T cell receptor beta chains drawn from one sample of a study of OX40 agonist ivuxolimab in advanced cancers. Sequenced by immunoSEQ multiplex PCR; TCRdb stores in-frame clones only, minus some. The sample consists of 30,000 to 40,000 clones, 80% to 90% of them appearing once. The sample consisted of CD4+ or CD8+ T cells sorted from blood, taken in a trial of the OX40 agonist ivuxolimab. The receptors shown here come from an adult with an advanced solid tumor such as melanoma, head and neck, liver or kidney cancer. The CDR3 runs from the conserved cysteine through the conserved F or W. D genes are given only for firm matches. Clone size is not always given. Where it is, it says once, few, many or a class for expanded clones.

-	-	TRBV27	TRBJ1-3	CASSLTLGGGNTIYF	TGTGCCAGCAGTTTAACCCTCGGGGGTGGAAACACCATATATTTT
-	-	TRBV28	TRBJ1-1	CASSLAGATNEVAFF	TGTGCCAGCAGTTTGGCAGGGGCCACCAACGAGGTAGCTTTCTTT
-	-	TRBV11-2	TRBJ1-4	CASSLDQGTELFF	TGTGCCAGCAGCTTAGATCAGGGAACAGAACTGTTTTTT
-	once	TRBV9	TRBJ1-2	CASGSTGVGYTF	TGTGCCAGCGGCTCTACGGGGGTTGGCTACACCTTC
-	-	TRBV2	TRBJ2-5	CASSEALGRSQYF	TGTGCCAGCAGTGAAGCATTAGGACGGTCCCAGTACTTC
-	-	TRBV11-2	TRBJ2-1	CASRTNRMNNEQFF	TGTGCCAGCAGGACCAACAGGATGAACAATGAGCAGTTCTTC
TRBD1	few	TRBV4-3	TRBJ1-1	CASSPTGTGFTEAFF	TGCGCCAGCAGCCCCACCGGGACAGGATTCACTGAAGCTTTCTTT
TRBD1	-	TRBV13	TRBJ1-2	CASSIRPGTGRYGYTF	TGTGCCAGCAGCATCCGTCCCGGGACAGGTCGGTATGGCTACACCTTC
-	-	TRBV2	TRBJ2-2	CASSGVGANTGELFF	TGTGCCAGCAGTGGGGTGGGCGCTAACACCGGGGAGCTGTTTTTT
-	-	TRBV19	TRBJ2-1	CASKVRGDNEQFF	TGTGCCAGTAAAGTCCGGGGCGATAATGAGCAGTTCTTC
-	-	TRBV16	TRBJ1-4	CASSRHRLVPTASNEKLFF	TGTGCCAGCAGCCGACATCGGTTGGTCCCGACAGCCTCTAATGAAAAACTGTTTTTT
-	-	TRBV18	TRBJ2-7	CASSPGGYEQYF	TGTGCCAGCTCACCGGGCGGGTACGAGCAGTACTTC
-	once	TRBV10-3	TRBJ1-2	CAISETFGRRNGYTF	TGTGCCATCAGTGAAACTTTTGGGCGCCGTAATGGCTACACCTTC
TRBD2	-	TRBV7-2	TRBJ2-3	CASTLRGADTQYF	TGTGCCAGTACACTCCGGGGGGCAGATACGCAGTATTTT
TRBD1	-	TRBV6-4	TRBJ2-1	CASSPSRATGTGSYNEQFF	TGTGCCAGCAGTCCCTCGCGGGCAACCGGGACAGGGAGTTACAATGAGCAGTTCTTC
-	-	TRBV6-5	TRBJ2-7	CASSSSTYEQYF	TGTGCCAGCAGTTCTAGTACCTACGAGCAGTACTTC
-	-	TRBV28	TRBJ2-7	CASSSPGQRANYEQYF	TGTGCCAGCAGCTCTCCGGGACAAAGAGCGAACTACGAGCAGTACTTC
-	-	TRBV5-3	TRBJ1-2	CASSPTTTSYGYTF	TGCGCCAGCAGCCCCACGACAACCAGCTATGGCTACACCTTC
TRBD1	-	TRBV10-2	TRBJ2-3	CASRGTGAPVDTQYF	TGCGCCAGCAGGGGGACAGGGGCACCGGTGGATACGCAGTATTTT
TRBD1	-	TRBV18	TRBJ2-1	CASSPWGTGGYNEQFF	TGTGCCAGCTCACCGTGGGGGACAGGGGGGTACAATGAGCAGTTCTTC
-	-	TRBV4-3	TRBJ2-2	CASSPAWTDTGELFF	TGCGCCAGCAGCCCGGCTTGGACGGACACCGGGGAGCTGTTTTTT
-	-	TRBV11-2	TRBJ2-4	CASSLEGPKNIQYF	TGTGCCAGCAGCTTAGAAGGCCCCAAAAACATTCAGTACTTC
TRBD1	-	TRBV6-1	TRBJ1-4	CASSEPNRGRAEKLFF	TGTGCCAGCAGTGAACCAAATAGGGGGCGCGCTGAAAAACTGTTTTTT
-	-	TRBV21-1	TRBJ1-4	CASSKEAPGRDTPISTNEKLFF	TGTGCCAGCAGCAAAGAGGCCCCGGGACGGGACACTCCCATTTCAACTAATGAAAAACTGTTTTTT
TRBD2	-	TRBV5-1	TRBJ2-5	CATREGETQYF	TGCGCCACCCGGGAGGGGGAGACCCAGTACTTC
TRBD2	-	TRBV19	TRBJ2-6	CASSGGANSGANVLTF	TGTGCCAGTAGCGGGGGGGCAAACTCTGGGGCCAACGTCCTGACTTTC